These 10 T cell receptor beta chains originate from one sample sequenced in a study of human T cells and chemical hapten exposure. Individual cDNA molecules received unique molecular identifiers in the library. TCRdb re-derived calls from the reads in MiXCR, one entry per CDR3 protein. The profile shows around 120,000 distinct CDR3 sequences, about 7.7% of them singletons. Unfractionated whole blood yielded the extracted total RNA. Material: whole blood. These receptors came from a human donor in good health. Some clones in this sample may be carry-over from other donors' samples.

This chain uses TRBV7-9 with TRBJ2-1; 9 bases agree with TRBD1. The germline gives CDR1 SEHNR, CDR2 FQNEAQ (reference sequence). V lost 2 bases to trimming and J lost 1 base; unmatched junction nucleotides: 6. This CDR3 comprises 17 residues. The CDR3 loop reads CASSLSPGQGSYNEQFF. The CDR3, as DNA: TGTGCCAGCAGCTTAAGCCCGGGACAGGGATCCTACAATGAGCAGTTCTTC.

This clonotype has a handful of counts. The V gene is TRBV27, the J gene TRBJ1-1, with TRBD1 matching 7 bases. J lost 4 bases, V lost 1 base, and 3 bases had no gene match. From germline, CDR1 is MNHEY and CDR2 SMNVEV (reference sequence). This CDR3 is 14 amino acids long. The CDR3 reads CASSLFQGGTEAFF. CDR3 bases: TGTGCCAGCAGTTTATTCCAGGGGGGCACTGAAGCTTTCTTT.

The sample holds many counts of this clonotype. The chain combines TRBV25-1 with TRBJ1-3; D is uncertain. V dropped 4 bases and J dropped 1 base, with 5 bases sitting between them. Germline CDR1 is MGHDK and CDR2 is SYGVNS. CDR3 length: 13 amino acids. CDR3 nucleotide sequence: TGTGCCAGCAGTGGGGGATCTGGAAACACCATATATTTT. Translated: CASSGGSGNTIYF.

This clonotype was seen a handful of times. The rearrangement uses TRBV12-3 or TRBV12-4 and TRBJ2-5; D might be TRBD2 (5 bases). The CDR3 spans 15 residues. The V end lost 2 bases, the J end lost 3 bases, and 13 bases lay between the germline ends. This CDR3 is CASSLREGVEETQYF. CDR3 DNA: TGTGCCAGCAGTTTAAGAGAGGGTGTGGAAGAGACCCAGTACTTC.

Comment on this clonotype: This may come from a read error, since a much larger clone is one base off. The chain recombines TRBV25-1 with TRBJ1-1; D perhaps matches TRBD1 (5 bases). The CDR3 consists of 13 residues. Germline CDR1 reads MGHDK; CDR2 reads SYGVNS. The CDR3 loop reads CVSSPTGYTEAFF. In DNA form, the CDR3 reads TGTGTCAGCAGCCCTACAGGTTACACTGAAGCTTTCTTT.

There are many counts of this clonotype. The chain is built from TRBV7-2 and TRBJ2-1, with D perhaps TRBD1 (5 bases). V was trimmed by 0 bases and J by 7 bases, leaving 13 bases between them. CDR1 and CDR2 from the germline V gene are SGHTA and FQGNSA. There are 15 residues in the CDR3. In nucleotides, the CDR3 is TGTGCCAGCAGCTTAGCGTCCAGGGTGGGTAATGAGCAGTTCTTC. Translating it yields CASSLASRVGNEQFF.

This clonotype was recorded many times. The chain uses TRBV2 and TRBJ2-2; the match to TRBD1 covers 7 bases. The V gene end was trimmed by 2 bases and the J gene end by 0 bases; junction bases not matched to a gene: 6. The CDR3 covers 17 residues. CDR1 and CDR2 (germline): SNHLY, FYNNEI. The chain's CDR3 is CASSERGPEANTGELFF. CDR3 DNA sequence: TGTGCCAGCAGTGAAAGGGGGCCAGAGGCGAACACCGGGGAGCTGTTTTTT.

This clonotype appeared many times. The CDR3 nucleotides read TGTGCCAGCAGCCAAGAGAATCAGCCCCAGCATTTT. It translates to CASSQENQPQHF. V usage is TRBV3-1 and J usage is TRBJ1-5; D not resolved. From germline, CDR1 is LGHDT and CDR2 YNNKEL (reference sequence). CDR3 length: 12 residues. Trimming removed 0 bases from V and 4 bases from J, with 1 base in between.

This clonotype appeared many times. CDR3 DNA: TGCGCCAGCAGCCAAGATAGCACAGATACGCAGTATTTT. Residues: CASSQDSTDTQYF. The gene calls are TRBV4-1 and TRBJ2-3; D is unresolved. V was trimmed by 0 bases and J by 0 bases, leaving 1 base between them. Germline CDR1 MGHRA, CDR2 YSYEKL. This CDR3 contains 13 residues.

The chain joins TRBV11-2 to TRBJ1-1, with D perhaps TRBD1 (5 bases). This CDR3 is 13 amino acids long. Germline lookup yields CDR1 SGHAT and CDR2 FQNNGV. V was trimmed by 10 bases and J by 6 bases, leaving 18 bases between them. CDR3 loop: CATKPGGFSEAFF. CDR3 nucleotide sequence: TGTGCCACCAAACCGGGGGGATTCTCTGAAGCTTTCTTT. Full variable domain (rest looked up from reference TRBV11-2 and TRBJ1-1): EAGVAQSPRYKIIEKRQSVAFWCNPISGHATLYWYQQILGQGPKLLIQFQNNGVVDDSQLPKDRFSAERLKGVDSTLKIQPAKLEDSAVYLCATKPGGFSEAFFGQGTRLTVV.